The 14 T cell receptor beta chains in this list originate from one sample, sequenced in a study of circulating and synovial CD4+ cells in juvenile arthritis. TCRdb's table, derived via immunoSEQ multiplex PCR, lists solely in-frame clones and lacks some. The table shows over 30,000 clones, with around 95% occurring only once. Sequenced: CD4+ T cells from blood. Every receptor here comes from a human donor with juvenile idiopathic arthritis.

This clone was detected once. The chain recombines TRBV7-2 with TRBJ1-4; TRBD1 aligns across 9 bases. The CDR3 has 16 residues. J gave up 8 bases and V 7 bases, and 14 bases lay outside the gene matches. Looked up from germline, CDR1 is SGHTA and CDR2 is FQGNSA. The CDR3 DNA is TGTGCCAGCACCCTGGTACAACAGGGGGCTGGGGAAAAACTGTTTTTT. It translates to CASTLVQQGAGEKLFF. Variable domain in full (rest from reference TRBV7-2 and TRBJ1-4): GAGVSQSPSNKVTEKGKDVELRCDPISGHTALYWYRQSLGQGLEFLIYFQGNSAPDKSGLPSDRFSAERTGGSVSTLTIQRTQQEDSAVYLCASTLVQQGAGEKLFFGSGTQLSVL.

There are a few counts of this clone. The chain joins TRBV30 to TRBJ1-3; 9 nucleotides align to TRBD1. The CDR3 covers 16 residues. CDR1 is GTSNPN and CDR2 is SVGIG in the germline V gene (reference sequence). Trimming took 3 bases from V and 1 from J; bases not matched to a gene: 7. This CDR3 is CAWSAPGTGSGNTIYF. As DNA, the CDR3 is TGTGCCTGGAGCGCACCCGGGACAGGGTCTGGAAACACCATATATTTT.

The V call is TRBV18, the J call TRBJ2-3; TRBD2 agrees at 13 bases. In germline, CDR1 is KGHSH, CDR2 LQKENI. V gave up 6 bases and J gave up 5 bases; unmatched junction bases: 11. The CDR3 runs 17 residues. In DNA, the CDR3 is TGTGCCAGCTCTTTCGGGACTAGCGGGGCCCCGGGAGATACGCAGTATTTT. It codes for CASSFGTSGAPGDTQYF.

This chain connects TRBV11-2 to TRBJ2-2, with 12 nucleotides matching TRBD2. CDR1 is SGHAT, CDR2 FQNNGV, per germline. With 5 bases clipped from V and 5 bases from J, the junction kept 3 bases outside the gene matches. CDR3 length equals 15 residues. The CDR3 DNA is TGTGCCAGCAGCCTCGGGACTAGCGGGACCGGGGAGCTGTTTTTT. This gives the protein CASSLGTSGTGELFF.

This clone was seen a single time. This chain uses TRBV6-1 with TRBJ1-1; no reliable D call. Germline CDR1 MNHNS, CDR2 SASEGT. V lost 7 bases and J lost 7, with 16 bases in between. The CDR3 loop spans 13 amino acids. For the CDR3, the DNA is TGTGCCAGCACGTTTATCTTACGGAGTGAAGCTTTCTTT. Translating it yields CASTFILRSEAFF.

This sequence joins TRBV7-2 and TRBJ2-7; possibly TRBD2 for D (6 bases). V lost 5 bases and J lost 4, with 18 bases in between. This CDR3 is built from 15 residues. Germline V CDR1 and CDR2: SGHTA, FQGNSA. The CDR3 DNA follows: TGTGCCAGCAGCCCAAGCGGCGGAGGGGTGTACGAGCAGTACTTC. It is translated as CASSPSGGGVYEQYF.

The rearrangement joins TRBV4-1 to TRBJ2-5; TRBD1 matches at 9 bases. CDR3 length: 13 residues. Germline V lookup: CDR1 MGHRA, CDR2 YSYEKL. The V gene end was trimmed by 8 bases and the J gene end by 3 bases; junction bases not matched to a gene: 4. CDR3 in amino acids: CASRDRAKETQYF. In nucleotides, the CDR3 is TGCGCCAGCCGGGACAGGGCGAAAGAGACCCAGTACTTC.

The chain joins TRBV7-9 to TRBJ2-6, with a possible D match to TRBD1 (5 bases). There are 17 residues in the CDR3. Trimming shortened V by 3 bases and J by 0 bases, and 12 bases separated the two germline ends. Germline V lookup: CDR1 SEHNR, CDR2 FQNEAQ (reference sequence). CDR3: CASSFLGAISGANVLTF. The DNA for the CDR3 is TGTGCCAGCAGCTTTTTAGGGGCCATCTCTGGGGCCAACGTCCTGACTTTC. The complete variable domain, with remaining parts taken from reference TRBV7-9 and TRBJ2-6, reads DTGVSQNPRHKITKRGQNVTFRCDPISEHNRLYWYRQTLGQGPEFLTYFQNEAQLEKSRLLSDRFSAERPKGSFSTLEIQRTEQGDSAMYLCASSFLGAISGANVLTFGAGSRLTVL.

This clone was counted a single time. CDR3 DNA: TGTGCCAGCAGCTCCGGGGGAAACACCATATATTTT. It encodes CASSSGGNTIYF. The V gene is TRBV7-9, the J gene TRBJ1-3; the D is unclear. This CDR3 region has 12 residues. The V and J ends lost 4 bases and 4 bases respectively, with 5 bases between them. Germline lookup yields CDR1 SEHNR and CDR2 FQNEAQ (reference sequence).

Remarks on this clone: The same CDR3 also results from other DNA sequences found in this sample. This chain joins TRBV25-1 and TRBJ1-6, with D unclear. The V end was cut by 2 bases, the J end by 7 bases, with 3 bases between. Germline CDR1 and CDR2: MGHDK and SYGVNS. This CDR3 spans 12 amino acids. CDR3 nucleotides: TGTGCCAGCAGTGAACAGAATTCACCCCTCCACTTT. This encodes CASSEQNSPLHF.

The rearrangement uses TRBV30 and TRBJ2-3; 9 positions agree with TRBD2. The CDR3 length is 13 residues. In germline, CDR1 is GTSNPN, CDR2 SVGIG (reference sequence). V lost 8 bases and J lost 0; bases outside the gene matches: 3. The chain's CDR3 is CAGSGGSTDTQYF. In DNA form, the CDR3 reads TGTGCCGGTAGCGGGGGAAGCACAGATACGCAGTATTTT.

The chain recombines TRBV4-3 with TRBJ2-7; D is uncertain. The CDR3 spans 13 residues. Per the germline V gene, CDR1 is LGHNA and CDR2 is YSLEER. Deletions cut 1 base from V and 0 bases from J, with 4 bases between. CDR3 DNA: TGCGCCAGCAGCCAAGGGCTCTCCTACGAGCAGTACTTC. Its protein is CASSQGLSYEQYF.

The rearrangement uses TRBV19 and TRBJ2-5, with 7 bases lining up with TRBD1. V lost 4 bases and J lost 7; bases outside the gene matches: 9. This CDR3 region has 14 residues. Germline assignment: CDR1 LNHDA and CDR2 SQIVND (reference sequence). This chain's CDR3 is CASSTLQGSGTQYF. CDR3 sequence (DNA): TGTGCCAGTAGTACCTTACAGGGGTCGGGGACCCAGTACTTC. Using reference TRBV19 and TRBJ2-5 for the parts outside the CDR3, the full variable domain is DGGITQSPKYLFRKEGQNVTLSCEQNLNHDAMYWYRQDPGQGLRLIYYSQIVNDFQKGDIAEGYSVSREKKESFPLTVTSAQKNPTAFYLCASSTLQGSGTQYFGPGTRLLVL.

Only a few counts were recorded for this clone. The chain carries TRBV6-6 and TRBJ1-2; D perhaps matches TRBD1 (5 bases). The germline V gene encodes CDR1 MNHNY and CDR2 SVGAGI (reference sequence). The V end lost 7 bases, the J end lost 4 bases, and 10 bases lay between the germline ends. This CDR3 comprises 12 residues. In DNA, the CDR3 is TGTGCCAGCACGGTGGGGGGCTATGGCTACACCTTC. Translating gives CASTVGGYGYTF.